This TCR beta chain originates from a study of Tregs in tolerant kidney transplant recipients (dated by TCRdb to the late 2010s). About the investigation overall: The study used TCRbeta sequencing to identify donor-specific regulatory T cells before combined kidney and bone marrow transplantation, then tracked those cells after transplant.

This clone occurred a few times. Its antigen is currently not known. Base qualities are missing; no much larger clone stands one base away. Points the paper makes about the study in general: The study was limited by small patient numbers, and the findings need validation in larger populations and under other immunosuppression protocols. Expanding Tregs with activated donor B cells appeared to identify the most biologically relevant and donor-specific TCRbeta repertoire. Biological reproducibility was not directly addressed, though technical replication error appeared minimal. PCR primers changed over time for some patients, so nucleotide-level comparison across those patients' samples was not possible. In tolerant patients, donor-specific Tregs expanded more than Tregs overall, which suggests antigen-driven rather than nonspecific expansion.

For TCRbeta CDR3 sequencing, genomic DNA from the sorted cells was extracted using the QIAGEN DNeasy Blood and Tissue Kit. High-throughput TCRbeta CDR3 sequencing, including PCR amplification with bias correction and internal controls, was performed commercially through immunoSEQ. Per the original workflow: Unique productive TCRbeta sequences were defined by CDR3 nucleotide sequence when primers matched and otherwise by CDR3 amino acid sequence together with Vbeta and Jbeta genes. As a correction for sorting error, sequences shared between sorted populations at a frequency ratio of 2:1 or less were discarded, and the remaining shared sequences were assigned to the higher population. A sequence counted as donor-reactive if, in CFSE-low cells, the sequence had a frequency of at least 0.01% and was expanded at least 5-fold compared with unstimulated cells. Jensen-Shannon divergence calculated on the top 100 TCRbeta sequences ranked by frequency was used to measure repertoire divergence. For samples with multiple sequencing runs, sorting error was corrected separately for each run before the runs were pooled. The table was pulled from immuneACCESS by TCRdb, which kept in-frame rearrangements only. Such tables lose some clones; where checked, under half of the loss comes from unresolved V genes, and the rest has no known cause. The V and J calls and clone size were taken over from that table, and D and trimming were inferred from the DNA. This sample holds about 64,000 clones; approximately 89% were observed only once. The top ten hold 3.5% to 4% of the sample.

Read against the paper, the sample's time point label means: 6 months after combined kidney and bone marrow transplant. The transplants used related donors with nonmyeloablative bone marrow transplantation, and mixed chimerism in the human trials was transient. Thawed PBMCs were FACS-sorted into unstimulated Tregs (CD4+CD25+CD127-), CD4+ non-Tregs (CD4+CD25-), CD4 cells and CD8 cells. Patients were several combined kidney and bone marrow transplant recipients from the ITN036ST trial, and only these trial subjects had samples available. Healthy control blood was processed to PBMCs by Ficoll density gradient and cryopreserved, and patient PBMCs were collected before and after transplant. The CDR3 goes from the cysteine to the phenylalanine over 17 residues. Just the 51-base CDR3 DNA is kept, in frame starting at base 1. CDR1 and CDR2, looked up from the germline V gene, are LGHNA and YSLEER. V and J lose 1 base and 2 bases, and a span of 14 bases separates them.

This sequence was found in a human patient who received a combined kidney and bone marrow transplant. After a transplant, the graft donor may have provided part of the T cells. This chain joins TRBV4-3 to TRBJ1-4; 5 matching bases give a weak D call of TRBD1. Here the sequenced sample was CD4+ T cells from blood (PBMCs), taken 6 months after the transplant. CDR3 loop: CASSQVFGGETNEKLFF. The base sequence is TGCGCCAGCAGCCAAGTATTTGGGGGGGAGACTAATGAAAAACTGTTTTTT.